This T cell receptor beta chain emerged from a study of blood T cells in healthy people across ages. Regarding the study as a whole: CMV status of donors was unknown, possibly confounding expanded clonotype changes. Across the age range, TCR beta diversity per million T cells fell in a roughly linear way.

A sample-barcoded 5' primer and a J-beta primer mix were used in a second PCR of roughly 6 to 11 cycles. A single record per CDR3 protein comes from TCRdb applying MiXCR to the 5' RACE reads. The top ten hold roughly an eighth of the sample, which has 800,000 to 950,000 distinct CDR3 sequences, under 50% seen once. With 4 bases removed from V and 5 bases from J, the gap between germline ends came to 9 bases. The V gene's germline CDR1 is SQVTM and CDR2 ANQGSEA. The CDR3 loop spans 12 amino acids. Donation came from healthy Caucasian individuals in Russia who were aged about 6 to 90. This clonotype occurred a few times. Antigen: not known.

The sequencing sample was made of blood. The chain is built from TRBV29-1 and TRBJ1-5; unclear D gene. The clonotype originates from a man younger than 45 in good health. Here the CDR3 reads CSVGGGDQPQHF. DNA of the CDR3: TGCAGCGTTGGAGGTGGGGATCAGCCCCAGCATTTT.